Reported below is one T cell receptor (beta chain). Its antigen remains unidentified. This specimen comes from a study of T cell responses to AZD1222 COVID-19 vaccine. Study-level results: When two AZD1222 doses had been given, Spike-specific TCR breadth and depth rose.

Assay used: immunoSEQ multiplex PCR; TCRdb lists only in-frame clones, some missing. The table lists roughly 99,000 clones, around 93% of them singletons. Per germline, CDR1 MNHNY and CDR2 SVGAGI (reference sequence). This CDR3 contains 15 residues. With V trimmed by 6 bases and J by 5 bases, 9 bases remained unmatched. This receptor was identified in an adult who received the AZD1222 COVID-19 vaccine. Specimen: peripheral blood, collected 28 days after the second AZD1222 dose. The chain recombines TRBV6-6 with TRBJ1-4; TRBD1 matches 7 bases. CDR3 loop: CASREKGARNEKLFF. CDR3 nucleotides: TGTGCCAGCAGGGAAAAGGGGGCCCGAAATGAAAAACTGTTTTTT.